Each of the 12 T cell receptor beta chains below was sequenced from the same sample in a study of untreated major depressive disorder. Notes on the study in general: CD4+ T cells from depressed patients used TRBV05-01 (Vbeta 5.1) more often than controls.

TCRdb's table, derived via immunoSEQ multiplex PCR, lists solely in-frame clones and lacks some. This table holds 10,000 to 15,000 clones, 80% to 95% found once. These receptors' antigens are unknown. Input material: CD4+ T cells from PBMCs. All receptors derive from a man aged 25 to 45 with major depressive disorder.

The chain has TRBV6-1 and TRBJ1-1, with D perhaps matching TRBD1 (6 bases). Germline V lookup: CDR1 MNHNS, CDR2 SASEGT. There are 13 residues in the CDR3. V was trimmed by 3 bases and J by 7 bases, leaving 12 bases between them. CDR3: CASSERTDYEAFF. For the CDR3, the DNA is TGTGCCAGCAGTGAGAGGACAGACTATGAAGCTTTCTTT.

This chain connects TRBV7-9 to TRBJ1-6; D call uncertain. Germline V gene data show CDR1 as SEHNR and CDR2 as FQNEAQ (reference sequence). V was pared by 1 base and J by 9 bases, with 10 bases between. This CDR3 comprises 14 residues. This CDR3 is CASSLELSSSPLHF. CDR3 DNA sequence: TGTGCCAGCAGCTTAGAACTTAGCAGTTCACCCCTCCACTTT.

This chain joins TRBV7-9 and TRBJ2-7; 11 nucleotides line up with TRBD2. There are 17 residues in the CDR3. J gave up 0 bases and V 4 bases, and 8 bases lay outside the gene matches. The germline gives CDR1 SEHNR, CDR2 FQNEAQ (reference sequence). CDR3 sequence reads: CASSSFLTSGDSYEQYF. CDR3 sequence (DNA): TGTGCCAGCAGCTCCTTCCTGACTAGCGGGGACTCCTACGAGCAGTACTTC.

The chain recombines TRBV2 with TRBJ2-3, with a possible D match to TRBD1 (6 bases). Between the trimmed V and J ends, which lost 5 bases and 5 bases, there was a span of 11 bases. Germline V gene sequence: CDR1 SNHLY, CDR2 FYNNEI. The CDR3 extends over 13 amino acids. The CDR3 sequence: CASSFYREDTQYF. The CDR3 DNA is TGTGCCAGCAGTTTTTACAGGGAAGATACGCAGTATTTT.

The chain combines TRBV6-1 with TRBJ1-1, with TRBD1 matching 10 bases. CDR3 length equals 15 residues. The germline CDR1 and CDR2 sequences are MNHNS and SASEGT. Germline trimming cut 2 bases from V and 5 bases from J; bases unmatched to any gene: 5. CDR3: CASSEWTGGRTEAFF. In DNA form, the CDR3 reads TGTGCCAGCAGTGAATGGACAGGGGGTCGGACTGAAGCTTTCTTT.

The chain couples TRBV7-8 to TRBJ2-1; tentative D call: TRBD1 (6 bases). Germline CDR1 and CDR2: SGHVS and FQNEAQ. V was trimmed by 0 bases and J by 9 bases, leaving 15 bases between them. This CDR3 spans 15 amino acids. The CDR3 is CASSLASLGAGEQFF. CDR3 DNA: TGTGCCAGCAGCTTAGCCAGTCTGGGGGCGGGTGAGCAGTTCTTC.

The J gene is TRBJ1-1, the V gene TRBV28; 9 positions agree with TRBD1. CDR1 is MDHEN, CDR2 SYDVKM, per germline. With 7 bases clipped from V and 4 bases from J, the junction kept 4 bases outside the gene matches. There are 13 residues in the CDR3. CDR3 protein: CASTWDRATEAFF. The CDR3 nucleotides read TGTGCCAGCACCTGGGACAGGGCCACTGAAGCTTTCTTT.

The chain carries TRBV20-1 and TRBJ2-7; D not resolved. This CDR3 has 11 residues. Germline values: CDR1 DFQATT, CDR2 SNEGSKA (reference sequence). Trimming removed 5 bases at V and 3 bases at J, with 8 bases between. CDR3 nucleotide sequence: TGCAGTGCTCTTAAGATCTACGAGCAGTACTTC. Translation gives CSALKIYEQYF.

The CDR3 reads CASSELPFSSTDTQYF. CDR3 in DNA: TGTGCCAGCAGTGAACTTCCCTTTTCTAGCACAGATACGCAGTATTTT. The chain recombines TRBV25-1 with TRBJ2-3; D remains unclear. Germline V gives CDR1 MGHDK, CDR2 SYGVNS. Trimming took 2 bases from V and 0 from J, leaving 12 bases between them. The CDR3 is 16 residues long.

The chain recombines TRBV19 with TRBJ1-1, with D possibly matching TRBD1 (6 bases). The V gene's germline CDR1 is LNHDA and CDR2 SQIVND (reference sequence). CDR3 length equals 13 residues. Trimming removed 5 bases from V and 3 bases from J, with 10 bases in between. CDR3 DNA: TGTGCCAGTAGTTGGACAGAGGACACTGAAGCTTTCTTT. Translated, it gives CASSWTEDTEAFF.

The V call is TRBV6-1, the J call TRBJ1-5, with D possibly matching TRBD1 (6 bases). The CDR3 is made up of 18 amino acids. V lost 2 bases to trimming and J lost 0 bases, with 17 bases between them. Germline V gene sequence: CDR1 MNHNS, CDR2 SASEGT. CDR3 nucleotide sequence: TGTGCCAGCAGTGAACCGGACAGAAGAACCTATAGCAATCAGCCCCAGCATTTT. It translates to CASSEPDRRTYSNQPQHF.

The V gene is TRBV6-5, the J gene TRBJ1-5, with 9 bases matching TRBD1. CDR3 size: 15 residues. Germline values: CDR1 MNHEY, CDR2 SVGAGI. The trim removed 8 bases at V and 5 bases at J, leaving 10 bases unmatched. CDR3 sequence (DNA): TGTGCCAGCTCTCAAGGAGGGACAGGGTATCAGCCCCAGCATTTT. This encodes CASSQGGTGYQPQHF.